This record concerns one T cell receptor (beta chain) sequence. As yet, its antigen is unknown. Per the germline V gene, CDR1 is KGHSH and CDR2 is LQKENI. The CDR3 extends over 15 amino acids. J gave up 8 bases and V 0 bases, and 4 bases lay outside the gene matches. These data belong to a study of cytomegalovirus exposure and HLA in healthy donors. Study-wide results and limits: Sequencing artifact likely explains a cluster of highly shared sequence variants.

PCR employed 60 Vbeta and 13 Jbeta primers. Method: immunoSEQ multiplex PCR; TCRdb's copy keeps in-frame clones and lacks some. The sample has over 100,000 clones, roughly 68% seen once. Sequencing was carried out using PBMCs. The chain uses TRBV18 and TRBJ1-4, with 9 bases aligning to TRBD1. This clonotype was sampled from a woman aged 25 to 45 in good health and CMV-seronegative. This chain's CDR3 is CASSPPWTGDEKLFF. The CDR3, as DNA: TGTGCCAGCTCACCACCGTGGACAGGGGACGAAAAACTGTTTTTT.